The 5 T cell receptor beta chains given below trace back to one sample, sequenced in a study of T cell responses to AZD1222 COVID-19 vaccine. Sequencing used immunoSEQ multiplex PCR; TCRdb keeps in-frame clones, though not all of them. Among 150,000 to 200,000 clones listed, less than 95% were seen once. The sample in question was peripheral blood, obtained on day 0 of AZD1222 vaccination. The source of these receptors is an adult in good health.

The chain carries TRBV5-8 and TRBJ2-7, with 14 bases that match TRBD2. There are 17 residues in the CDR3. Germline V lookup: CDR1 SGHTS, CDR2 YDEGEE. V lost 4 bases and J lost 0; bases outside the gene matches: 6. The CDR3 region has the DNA TGTGCCAGCAGCCAGGGACTAGCGGGGGCCCTCTCCTACGAGCAGTACTTC. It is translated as CASSQGLAGALSYEQYF.

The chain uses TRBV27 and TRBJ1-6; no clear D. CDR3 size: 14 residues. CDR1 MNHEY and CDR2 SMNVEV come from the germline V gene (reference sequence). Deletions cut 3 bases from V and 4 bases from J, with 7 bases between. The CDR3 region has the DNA TGTGCCAGCAGTTTGGTCCTTTATAATTCACCCCTCCACTTT. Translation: CASSLVLYNSPLHF.

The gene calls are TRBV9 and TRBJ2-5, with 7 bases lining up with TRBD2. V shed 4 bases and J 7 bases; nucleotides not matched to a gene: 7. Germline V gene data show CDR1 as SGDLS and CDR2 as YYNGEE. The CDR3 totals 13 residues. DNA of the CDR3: TGTGCCAGCAGCCCCGAGGGCGGGAGGACCCAGTACTTC. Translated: CASSPEGGRTQYF.

The CDR3 DNA follows: TGTGCCAGCAGCGTAAGACTACTAGGCTCCTACGAGCAGTACTTC. This encodes CASSVRLLGSYEQYF. The chain recombines TRBV5-4 with TRBJ2-7, with D possibly TRBD2 on 5 matching bases. The germline CDR1 and CDR2 sequences are SGHNT and YYREEE (reference sequence). V dropped 4 bases and J dropped 0 bases, with 14 bases sitting between them. The CDR3 length is 15 residues.

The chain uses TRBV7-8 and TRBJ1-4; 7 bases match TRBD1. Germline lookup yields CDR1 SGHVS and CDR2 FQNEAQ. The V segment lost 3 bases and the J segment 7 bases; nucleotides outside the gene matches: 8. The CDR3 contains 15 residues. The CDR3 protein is CASSFRNRGGEKLFF. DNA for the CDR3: TGTGCCAGCAGCTTTCGTAACAGGGGAGGTGAAAAACTGTTTTTT.